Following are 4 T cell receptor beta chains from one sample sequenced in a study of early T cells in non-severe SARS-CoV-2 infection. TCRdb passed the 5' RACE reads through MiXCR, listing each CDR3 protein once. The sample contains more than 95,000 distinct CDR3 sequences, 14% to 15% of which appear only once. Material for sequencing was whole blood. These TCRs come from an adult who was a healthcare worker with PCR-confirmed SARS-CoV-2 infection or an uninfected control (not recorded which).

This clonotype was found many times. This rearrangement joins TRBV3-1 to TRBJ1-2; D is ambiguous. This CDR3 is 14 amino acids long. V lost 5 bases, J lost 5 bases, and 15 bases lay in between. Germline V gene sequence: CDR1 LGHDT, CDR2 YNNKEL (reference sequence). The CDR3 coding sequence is TGTGCCAGCAGCATACATTCGGGCACGTATGGCTACACCTTC. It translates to CASSIHSGTYGYTF.

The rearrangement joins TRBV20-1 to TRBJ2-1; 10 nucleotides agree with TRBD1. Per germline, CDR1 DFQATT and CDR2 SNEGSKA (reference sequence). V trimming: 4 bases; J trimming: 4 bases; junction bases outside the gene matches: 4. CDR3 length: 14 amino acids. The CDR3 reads CSATRTGGYNEQFF. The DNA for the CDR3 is TGCAGTGCTACAAGGACAGGGGGGTACAATGAGCAGTTCTTC.

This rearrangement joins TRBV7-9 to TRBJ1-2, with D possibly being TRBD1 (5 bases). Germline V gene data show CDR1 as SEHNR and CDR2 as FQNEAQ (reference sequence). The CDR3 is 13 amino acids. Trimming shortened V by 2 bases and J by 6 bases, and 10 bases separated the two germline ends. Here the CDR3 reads CASSLLQGHGYTF. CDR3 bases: TGTGCCAGCAGCTTACTCCAGGGACATGGCTACACCTTC.

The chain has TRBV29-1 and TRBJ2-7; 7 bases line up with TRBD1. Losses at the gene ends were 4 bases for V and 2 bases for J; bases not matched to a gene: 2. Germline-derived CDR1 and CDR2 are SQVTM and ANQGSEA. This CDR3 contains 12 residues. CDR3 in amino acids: CSVGDSPYEQYF. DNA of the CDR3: TGCAGCGTTGGGGACAGTCCCTACGAGCAGTACTTC.